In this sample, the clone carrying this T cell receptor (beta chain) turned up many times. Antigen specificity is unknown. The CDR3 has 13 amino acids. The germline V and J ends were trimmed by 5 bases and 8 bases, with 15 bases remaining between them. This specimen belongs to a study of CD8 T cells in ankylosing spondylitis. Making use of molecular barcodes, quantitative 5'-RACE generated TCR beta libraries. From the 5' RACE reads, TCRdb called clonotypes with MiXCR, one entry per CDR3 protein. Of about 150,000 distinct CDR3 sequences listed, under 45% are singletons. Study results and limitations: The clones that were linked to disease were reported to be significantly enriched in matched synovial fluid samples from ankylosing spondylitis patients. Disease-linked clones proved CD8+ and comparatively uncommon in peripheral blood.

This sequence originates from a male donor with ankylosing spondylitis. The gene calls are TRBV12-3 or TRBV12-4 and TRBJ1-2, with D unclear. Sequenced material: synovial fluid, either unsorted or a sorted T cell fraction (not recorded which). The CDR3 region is CASSNGPHWGYTF. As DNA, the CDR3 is TGTGCCAGCAGTAACGGTCCCCACTGGGGCTACACCTTC.